This T cell receptor (beta chain) was obtained from a study of cytomegalovirus exposure and HLA in healthy donors. Remarks on this clone: Its antigen is currently unknown.

Method: immunoSEQ multiplex PCR; TCRdb's copy keeps in-frame clones and lacks some. This table holds 260,000 or so clones, around nine tenths found once. V lost 7 bases, J lost 5 bases, and 8 bases stayed unmatched. This CDR3 has 13 residues. The germline V gene has CDR1 GTSNPN and CDR2 SVGIG (reference sequence). Overall study results and limits: The study designated 150 to 200 TCR beta chains cytomegalovirus-associated.

The donors were members of the validation cohort comprising approximately 120 subjects, separate from the roughly 600-subject first cohort. The TCR sequence derives from a man aged 18 to 30 in good health and CMV-seronegative. Sample: PBMCs. The chain combines TRBV30 with TRBJ2-3; 8 bases are a match to TRBD2. CDR3 coding DNA: TGTGCCTTAACAAGCGGGAGCGGAGATACGCAGTATTTT. This translates into CALTSGSGDTQYF.